The entry that follows covers one T cell receptor (beta chain) sequence. The antigen is undetermined. This specimen comes from a study of beta chain features in type 1 diabetes. Study overall: Patients shared similar age, gender and cell yields with healthy donors.

Germline lookup yields CDR1 SGDLS and CDR2 YYNGEE. Trimming shortened V by 0 bases and J by 4 bases, and 13 bases separated the two germline ends. The length of the CDR3 is 15 residues. Averaging approximately 110 mL, one heparinised blood draw came from each individual donor. Regarding the study as a whole: There was a moderate but significant shortening of TCRB CDR3s in all four CD4+ subsets of Type 1 diabetes patients. It was possible that PCR favored shorter templates, equally so in patients and controls. There were fewer insertions and more deletions at the VDJ junctions of type 1 diabetes patients.

The entirety of the isolated RNA underwent reverse transcription, so expressed TCRB transcripts were sequenced. Clones were sequenced by immunoSEQ multiplex PCR, and TCRdb holds only the in-frame ones, with some missing. The sample lists about 260,000 clones, approximately 25% occurring once. The rearrangement uses TRBV9 and TRBJ1-2; weak D call: TRBD1 (5 bases). The sequence was collected from a woman in her 30s with type 1 diabetes. The sequencing input was naive CD4+ T cells from blood. The CDR3: CASSVDGGRGYGYTF. CDR3 nucleotide sequence: TGTGCCAGCAGCGTAGACGGGGGTCGGGGCTATGGCTACACCTTC.